This T cell receptor (beta chain) stems from a study of blood T cell repertoires in COVID-19. Produced via immunoSEQ multiplex PCR; TCRdb's table is partial and in-frame only. This table has 130,000 or so clones, 85% to 90% appearing once. Germline-derived CDR1 and CDR2 are MGHRA and YSYEKL. The CDR3 totals 15 residues. The V end lost 4 bases, the J end lost 5 bases, and 17 bases lay between the germline ends. The source material was peripheral blood. This clonotype was obtained from a man aged 65 to 79 with active COVID-19. The chain combines TRBV4-1 with TRBJ2-5; D might be TRBD2 (7 bases). This chain's CDR3 is CASSPGGQGRETQYF. The DNA of the CDR3 is TGCGCCAGCAGCCCGGGGGGCCAGGGGCGGGAGACCCAGTACTTC.